This T cell receptor (beta chain) came from a study of a mutant IDH1 vaccine in newly diagnosed glioma. Looking at the study overall: Across weeks 1, 3, 5, 7, 11, 15, 19 and 23, patients received a vaccination each time, eight in all. Vaccination was launched 4-6 weeks after radiotherapy alone, or with temozolomide cycles. Antecedent treatment encompassed radiotherapy, temozolomide, or their combination; the majority received both. General study findings and limits: Alterations occurring in top peripheral T cell clonotypes seemed unrelated to pseudoprogression.

Time point: week 5, during vaccination. A single vaccine dose contained 300 ug of mutant IDH1 20-mer peptide, and topical imiquimod was used with it. As to this clone: Its antigen is not identified.

V shed 6 bases and J 2 bases; nucleotides not matched to a gene: 4. The germline V gene encodes CDR1 MNHEY and CDR2 SMNVEV (reference sequence). The CDR3 totals 15 residues. Some clones are missing from TCRdb's copy, which holds only in-frame ones; the method was immunoSEQ multiplex PCR. The sample gives 70,000 to 90,000 clones, about 91% of which show up once; 0.55% to 0.65% is in the top ten. This receptor was taken from a woman between 50 and 59 years old with glioma. The chain couples TRBV27 to TRBJ2-1; 10 bases match TRBD2. The material was PBMCs, obtained from a glioma patient whose treatment included an IDH1 peptide vaccine. This CDR3 reads CASRLAGGTYNEQFF. CDR3 nucleotide sequence: TGTGCCAGCAGATTAGCGGGGGGAACCTACAATGAGCAGTTCTTC.